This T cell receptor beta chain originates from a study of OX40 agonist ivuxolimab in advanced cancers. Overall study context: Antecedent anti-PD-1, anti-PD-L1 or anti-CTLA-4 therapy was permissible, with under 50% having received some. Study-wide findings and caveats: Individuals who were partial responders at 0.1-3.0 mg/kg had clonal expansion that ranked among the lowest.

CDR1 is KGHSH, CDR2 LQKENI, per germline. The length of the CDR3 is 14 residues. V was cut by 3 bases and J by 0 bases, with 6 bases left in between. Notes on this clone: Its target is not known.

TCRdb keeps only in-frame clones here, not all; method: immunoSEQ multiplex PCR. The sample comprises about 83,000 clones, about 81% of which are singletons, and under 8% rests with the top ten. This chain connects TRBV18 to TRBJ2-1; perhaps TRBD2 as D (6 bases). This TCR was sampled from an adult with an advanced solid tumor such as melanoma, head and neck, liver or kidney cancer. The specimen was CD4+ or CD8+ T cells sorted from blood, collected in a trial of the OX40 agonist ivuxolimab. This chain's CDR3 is CASSPDYSYNEQFF. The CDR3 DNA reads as TGTGCCAGCTCACCGGACTACTCCTACAATGAGCAGTTCTTC.